This T cell receptor beta chain comes out of a study of CD4 and CD8 cells across lung adenocarcinoma regions. TCRdb recomputed calls from the PCR reads with MiXCR, one row per CDR3 protein. Of roughly 3,300 distinct CDR3 sequences listed, around three fifths were seen once; the top ten hold roughly 30%. This clonotype was seen only a few times. The patients had localized lung adenocarcinoma, a non-small cell subtype. V lost 3 bases, J lost 6 bases, and 8 bases stayed unmatched. This CDR3 has 16 amino acids. Germline CDR1 and CDR2: SGDLS and YYNGEE. The sequenced material came from CD4+ T cells from the center of a lung tumor. The sequence was collected from a female donor with lung adenocarcinoma. The CD4 and CD8 labels of this study may be unreliable. This chain joins TRBV9 and TRBJ2-2; 10 positions match TRBD2. CDR3 sequence (DNA): TGTGCCAGCAGCGCCCCAGGAGCGGGAGGGGCCGGGGAGCTGTTTTTT. It encodes CASSAPGAGGAGELFF.